The 13 T cell receptor beta chains reported below all come from one sample, sequenced in a study of long-term antiretroviral therapy in people with HIV. This was the immunoSEQ v3.0 assay at survey level. Method: immunoSEQ multiplex PCR; TCRdb's copy keeps in-frame clones and lacks some. This repertoire shows roughly 12,000 clones, around 80% found once; its top ten account for about 17%. The sample was unsorted PBMCs, taken 3.4 years after starting antiretroviral therapy. These receptors were taken from a man aged 40-55 years with HIV.

V gene TRBV21-1 combines with J gene TRBJ2-7. TRBV21-1 is an annotated pseudogene. The CDR3 runs to 16 residues. The CDR3 bases are TGTGCCAGCAGCAAAGATGCAGGCATCTCAGAGGACGAGCAGTACTTC. Translating gives CASSKDAGISEDEQYF.

For the CDR3, the DNA is TGTGCCAGCAGTTTCTACACTATAGGGACTTGGACTAGCACAGATACGCAGTATTTT. Its translation: CASSFYTIGTWTSTDTQYF. V gene TRBV28 combines with J gene TRBJ2-3, with D maybe TRBD2 (6 bases). This CDR3 is 19 amino acids long. V lost 3 bases and J 0 bases, leaving 22 bases between the germline ends. Germline lookup yields CDR1 MDHEN and CDR2 SYDVKM.

The CDR3 region is CASSEQGSEQYF. CDR3 coding DNA: TGTGCCAGCAGTGAACAAGGATCCGAGCAGTACTTC. The chain combines TRBV2 with TRBJ2-7; D gene uncertain. The germline gives CDR1 SNHLY, CDR2 FYNNEI. V dropped 2 bases and J dropped 6 bases, with 8 bases sitting between them. CDR3 length: 12 amino acids.

There are a few counts of this clone. V is TRBV28 and J is TRBJ2-2, with D possibly matching TRBD2 (6 bases). The CDR3 is 15 residues long. The ends were cut back, 3 bases at V and 1 base at J, with 9 bases in the middle. The V gene's germline CDR1 is MDHEN and CDR2 SYDVKM. The CDR3 loop reads CASSFSGENTGELFF. The CDR3 DNA reads TGTGCCAGCAGTTTTTCGGGAGAGAACACCGGGGAGCTGTTTTTT. Complete variable domain (other parts from reference TRBV28 and TRBJ2-2): DVKVTQSSRYLVKRTGEKVFLECVQDMDHENMFWYRQDPGLGLRLIYFSYDVKMKEKGDIPEGYSVSREKKERFSLILESASTNQTSMYLCASSFSGENTGELFFGEGSRLTVL.

This clone was seen a few times. The chain recombines TRBV11-2 with TRBJ2-7; the D gene is possibly TRBD2 (6 bases). Trimming removed 5 bases from V and 2 bases from J, with 13 bases in between. Germline CDR1 and CDR2: SGHAT and FQNNGV. This CDR3 contains 14 residues. CDR3 nucleotide sequence: TGTGCCAGCAGCCTTAGCGGTTCTACCTACGAGCAGTACTTC. Translated: CASSLSGSTYEQYF.

This chain uses TRBV29-1 with TRBJ2-7; 9 bases agree with TRBD2. The CDR3 runs to 13 residues. The ends lost 4 bases at V and 3 bases at J; junction bases unmatched: 4. Germline V CDR1 and CDR2: SQVTM, ANQGSEA. CDR3 sequence reads: CSVVASGDYEQYF. As DNA, the CDR3 is TGCAGCGTTGTGGCTAGCGGGGACTACGAGCAGTACTTC.

The sample holds one count of this clone. This chain connects TRBV12-5 to TRBJ2-1; D is tentatively TRBD1 or TRBD2 (5 bases each). The germline gives CDR1 LGHNT, CDR2 FRNRAP. This CDR3 spans 14 amino acids. V lost 6 bases, J lost 10 bases, and 19 bases lay in between. CDR3 bases: TGTGCTAGTGGACACGGGACCGCCCGAATGGAGCAGTTCTTC. This codes for CASGHGTARMEQFF.

This clone was counted between two and nine times. J is TRBJ1-3 and V is TRBV2; weak D call: TRBD1 (6 bases). CDR3 length: 14 residues. CDR1 and CDR2 (germline): SNHLY, FYNNEI. The CDR3 is CAGDRRSSGNTIYF. CDR3 sequence (DNA): TGTGCGGGCGACAGGCGTTCGTCTGGAAACACCATATATTTT.

Here the CDR3 DNA reads TGTGCCAGCAGTGGCAGCGGACTAGCGGGCTACGAGCAGTACTTC. This codes for CASSGSGLAGYEQYF. This chain connects TRBV7-9 to TRBJ2-7, with 11 bases fitting TRBD2. The CDR3 has 15 residues. The germline gives CDR1 SEHNR, CDR2 FQNEAQ (reference sequence). V lost 6 bases and J lost 3; bases outside the gene matches: 7.

V and J are TRBV7-2 and TRBJ2-7, with D maybe TRBD2 (6 bases). The CDR3 is made up of 16 amino acids. V lost 5 bases, J lost 5 bases, and 22 bases lay in between. The germline CDR1 and CDR2 sequences are SGHTA and FQGNSA. CDR3 coding DNA: TGTGCCAGCAGCGTAAACTCGGGAGTGCAGTACCACGAGCAGTACTTC. Translating it yields CASSVNSGVQYHEQYF.

This chain connects TRBV21-1 to TRBJ2-1. TRBV21-1 is a listed pseudogene. CDR3 length: 16 residues. The CDR3 sequence is CASSLRRRSSYNEQFF. As DNA, the CDR3 is TGTGCCAGCAGCTTAAGGCGCAGGAGCTCCTACAATGAGCAGTTCTTC.

By sample share, this clone is medium-sized. This chain joins TRBV4-3 and TRBJ2-7; 12 bases fit TRBD1. The J segment lost 7 bases and the V segment lost 4 bases, leaving 11 bases of the junction unmatched. The V gene's germline CDR1 is LGHNA and CDR2 YSLEER. This CDR3 spans 16 amino acids. CDR3 sequence: CASSLRAGTGGLEQYF. The CDR3 region has the DNA TGCGCCAGCAGCCTAAGAGCCGGGACAGGGGGCCTGGAGCAGTACTTC.

This clone appeared once. J is TRBJ1-2 and V is TRBV28; D is perhaps TRBD1 (5 bases). The V gene lost 4 bases and the J gene lost 6 bases, with 18 bases spanning the gap. CDR3 length: 15 residues. Germline V lookup: CDR1 MDHEN, CDR2 SYDVKM. The CDR3 DNA reads as TGTGCCAGCAGTTATGACCAGAGACAGCATCATGGCTACACCTTC. Residues: CASSYDQRQHHGYTF.